This T cell receptor (beta chain) came from a study of T cells after yellow fever vaccination. Study-level results: Any FACS-sorted repertoire could hold abundant clonotypes that contaminate it from the bulk population.

TCRdb processed the 5' RACE reads anew with MiXCR; each CDR3 protein has one entry. Among some 320,000 distinct CDR3 sequences listed, 4.1% were seen once. The CDR3 totals 17 residues. This clonotype was counted between two and nine times. Its antigen is undetermined. This TCR was recovered from a young man who received the YFV17D yellow fever vaccine. The rearrangement joins TRBV21-1 to TRBJ1-2. TRBV21-1 is tagged as a pseudogene. This sample comprised PBMCs, obtained 5 days after the yellow fever booster vaccination. Written as DNA, the CDR3 is TGTGCCAGCAGCAAAGGCTATGGGTCTCCCTCCGGCTATGGCTACACCTTC. Translating gives CASSKGYGSPSGYGYTF.